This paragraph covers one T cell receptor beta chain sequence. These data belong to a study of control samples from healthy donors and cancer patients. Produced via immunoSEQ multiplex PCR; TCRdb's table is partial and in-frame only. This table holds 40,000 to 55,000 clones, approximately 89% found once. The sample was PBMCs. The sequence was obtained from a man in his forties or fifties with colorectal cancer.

As DNA, the CDR3 is TGTGCCAGCAGTTTCCAGACAGGGCTTGAAGCTTTCTTT. It specifies CASSFQTGLEAFF. The V gene is TRBV12-3 or TRBV12-4, the J gene TRBJ1-1, with 7 bases matching TRBD1. Trimming at V came to 3 bases and at J to 7 bases, leaving 5 bases not matched to a gene. The CDR3 loop spans 13 amino acids.